This entry lists 21 T cell receptor beta chains sequenced from one sample in a study of CD8+ T cells in alopecia areata. Treatment: oral pan-JAK inhibitor, 5-10 mg twice daily. RNA extraction was followed by reverse transcription into cDNA, which acted as the sequencing template. Sequencing used immunoSEQ multiplex PCR; TCRdb keeps in-frame clones, though not all of them. The data hold some 220,000 clones, with more than 45% observed a single time. This sample comprised CD4+ T cells sorted from blood, obtained at week 4, from a patient treated with tofacitinib. The receptors stem from a human donor with alopecia areata.

The CDR3 DNA follows: TGCGCCAGCAGTCAATCCCACCCCCGGGACAGGTGCCACGAGCAGTACTTC. Translating gives CASSQSHPRDRCHEQYF. The V gene is TRBV23-1, the J gene TRBJ2-7; 8 positions match TRBD1. TRBV23-1 is an ORF; its function is uncertain. This CDR3 contains 17 residues. V lost 0 bases, J lost 5 bases, and 12 bases stayed unmatched.

This clone was recorded only once. V and J are TRBV6-6 and TRBJ2-7; 7 nucleotides match TRBD1. The trim removed 9 bases at V and 3 bases at J, leaving 11 bases unmatched. There are 14 residues in the CDR3. From germline, CDR1 is MNHNY and CDR2 SVGAGI (reference sequence). This chain's CDR3 is CASKTNRDSYEQYF. The DNA of the CDR3 is TGTGCCAGTAAAACTAACCGGGACAGCTACGAGCAGTACTTC.

The rearrangement uses TRBV6-1 and TRBJ1-2; D is perhaps TRBD1 (5 bases). The CDR3 consists of 13 residues. CDR1 is MNHNS, CDR2 SASEGT, per germline. Deletions cut 3 bases from V and 2 bases from J, with 7 bases between. CDR3 protein: CASSEQGNYGYTF. The CDR3 coding sequence is TGTGCCAGCAGTGAGCAGGGCAACTATGGCTACACCTTC.

The CDR3 loop reads CAWTLTGGPLGAFF. The CDR3 nucleotides are TGTGCCTGGACCCTGACTGGGGGCCCCTTGGGGGCTTTCTTT. The rearrangement uses TRBV30 and TRBJ1-1; tentatively, D is TRBD1 (6 bases). V was trimmed by 4 bases and J by 11 bases, leaving 23 bases between them. The CDR3 totals 14 residues. CDR1 is GTSNPN, CDR2 SVGIG, per germline (reference sequence).

The gene calls are TRBV5-1 and TRBJ1-1; D may be TRBD1 (6 bases). CDR1 and CDR2 (germline): SGHRS, YFSETQ. Trimming pared 4 bases from V and 11 bases from J, leaving 18 bases between. This CDR3 is 13 amino acids long. This CDR3 is CASSPDVTGSAFF. The CDR3 bases are TGCGCCAGCAGCCCGGATGTGACAGGATCGGCTTTCTTT.

V gene TRBV27 combines with J gene TRBJ1-6; 10 bases are shared with TRBD1. This CDR3 contains 16 residues. Trimming took 3 bases from V and 11 from J; bases not matched to a gene: 10. Germline CDR1 MNHEY, CDR2 SMNVEV (reference sequence). The CDR3 sequence is CASSFPPGQGPAPLHF. CDR3 DNA: TGTGCCAGCAGTTTCCCACCGGGACAGGGGCCGGCACCCCTCCACTTT.

The V gene is TRBV11-2, the J gene TRBJ1-4; D is undetermined. The CDR3 runs to 13 residues. V gave up 5 bases and J gave up 8 bases, with 12 bases separating them. In germline, CDR1 is SGHAT, CDR2 FQNNGV. CDR3 DNA sequence: TGTGCCAGCAGCCGAATACGAGGGGAAAAACTGTTTTTT. It codes for CASSRIRGEKLFF.

There are a few counts of this clone. This chain's CDR3 is CASSLAASGARNNEQFF. The CDR3 DNA reads TGTGCCAGCAGCTTAGCGGCTAGCGGGGCGCGCAACAATGAGCAGTTCTTC. This chain connects TRBV13 to TRBJ2-1; TRBD2 matches at 9 bases. Germline loops: CDR1 PRHDT, CDR2 FYEKMQ (reference sequence). The trim removed 1 base at V and 5 bases at J, leaving 9 bases unmatched. This CDR3 spans 17 amino acids.

Comments on this clone: This sample also contains other DNA sequences that code for the same CDR3. The CDR3 coding sequence is TGCGCCAGCAGCTGGGACAGTAATCAGCCCCAGCATTTT. It encodes CASSWDSNQPQHF. V gene TRBV5-1 combines with J gene TRBJ1-5, with 7 bases matching TRBD1. In germline, CDR1 is SGHRS, CDR2 YFSETQ. Trimming took 3 bases from V and 4 from J; bases not matched to a gene: 1. The CDR3 length is 13 residues.

The V gene is TRBV9, the J gene TRBJ1-5; TRBD1 aligns across 7 bases. The CDR3 is 14 residues long. Germline V gene data show CDR1 as SGDLS and CDR2 as YYNGEE. The V segment lost 2 bases and the J segment 6 bases; nucleotides outside the gene matches: 5. The CDR3 protein is CASSVGQAGQPQHF. The CDR3 DNA is TGTGCCAGCAGCGTCGGACAGGCGGGTCAGCCCCAGCATTTT.

J is TRBJ2-1 and V is TRBV2, with D possibly being TRBD1 or TRBD2 (6 bases each). V lost 4 bases, J lost 0 bases, and 13 bases lay in between. The CDR3 has 16 amino acids. Per the germline V gene, CDR1 is SNHLY and CDR2 is FYNNEI. The CDR3 here is CASSVRGAGSYNEQFF. CDR3 bases: TGTGCCAGCAGTGTAAGGGGGGCTGGCTCCTACAATGAGCAGTTCTTC.

V and J are TRBV4-1 and TRBJ2-1, with TRBD2 matching 10 bases. The germline V gene has CDR1 MGHRA and CDR2 YSYEKL. V dropped 4 bases and J dropped 8; count of bases not matched to a gene: 2. The CDR3 sequence is 13 residues long. The CDR3 sequence: CASSLAGGYEQFF. CDR3 in DNA: TGCGCCAGCAGCCTAGCGGGGGGCTATGAGCAGTTCTTC.

J is TRBJ2-1 and V is TRBV1. TRBV1 is marked as a pseudogene. The CDR3 runs to 17 residues. CDR3 sequence: CTSSQGHHRGAVNEQFF. CDR3 in DNA: TGCACCAGCAGCCAAGGTCATCACCGGGGCGCGGTCAATGAGCAGTTCTTC.

This clone was found a few times. This rearrangement joins TRBV7-7 to TRBJ2-1; TRBD1 matches 8 bases. V lost 0 bases to trimming and J lost 10 bases; unmatched junction nucleotides: 5. Germline V CDR1 and CDR2: SSHAT, FNYEAQ (reference sequence). This CDR3 is built from 14 residues. For the CDR3, the DNA is TGTGCCAGCAGCTTAGCTTTTCAGGGGGCAGAGCAGTTCTTC. As protein: CASSLAFQGAEQFF.

The chain has TRBV15 and TRBJ2-2; maybe TRBD2 (6 bases). Trimming cost V 6 bases and J 5 bases, with 13 bases left between them. The CDR3 covers 14 residues. CDR1 is LNHNV and CDR2 is YYDKDF in the germline V gene (reference sequence). The chain's CDR3 is CATSVFAGTGELFF. In DNA, the CDR3 is TGTGCCACCAGTGTGTTCGCGGGGACCGGGGAGCTGTTTTTT.

This clone occurred once. The chain is built from TRBV30 and TRBJ1-2; a weak D match, TRBD1 (6 bases). Trimming removed 3 bases from V and 2 bases from J, with 10 bases in between. From germline, CDR1 is GTSNPN and CDR2 SVGIG (reference sequence). CDR3 size: 13 residues. The CDR3 bases are TGTGCCTGGAGGGACAGCCACAACTATGGCTACACCTTC. Protein product: CAWRDSHNYGYTF.

This clone was seen only a few times. The V gene is TRBV30, the J gene TRBJ2-7; TRBD1 aligns across 8 bases. Trimming removed 3 bases from V and 6 bases from J; junction bases left unmatched: 13. The V gene's germline CDR1 is GTSNPN and CDR2 SVGIG (reference sequence). The CDR3 is 15 residues long. CDR3 in DNA: TGTGCCTGGAGGCGTGGAGGACAGGGCTTTTCCGAGCAGTACTTC. Its protein product is CAWRRGGQGFSEQYF.

The chain has TRBV2 and TRBJ2-1; 11 bases align to TRBD1. This CDR3 is 14 amino acids long. Trimming at V came to 7 bases and at J to 8 bases, leaving 7 bases not matched to a gene. Germline V CDR1 and CDR2: SNHLY, FYNNEI. DNA for the CDR3: TGTGCCAGCATCCCGGACAGGGGGCCGGATGAGCAGTTCTTC. It is translated as CASIPDRGPDEQFF.

This clone was observed a single time. The V call is TRBV5-1, the J call TRBJ2-3; no definite D call. CDR3 size: 14 residues. With 1 base removed from V and 6 bases from J, the gap between germline ends came to 12 bases. Looked up from germline, CDR1 is SGHRS and CDR2 is YFSETQ. CDR3 DNA: TGCGCCAGCAGCTTGACGGTTGCGGAGGATACGCAGTATTTT. Translated: CASSLTVAEDTQYF. Full variable domain (rest looked up from reference TRBV5-1 and TRBJ2-3): KAGVTQTPRYLIKTRGQQVTLSCSPISGHRSVSWYQQTPGQGLQFLFEYFSETQRNKGNFPGRFSGRQFSNSRSEMNVSTLELGDSALYLCASSLTVAEDTQYFGPGTRLTVL.

The chain has TRBV2 and TRBJ2-1; no clear D gene. Trimming removed 5 bases at V and 7 bases at J, with 6 bases between. The CDR3 runs 11 residues. Germline-derived CDR1 and CDR2 are SNHLY and FYNNEI. The CDR3 sequence is CASSRTNEQFF. CDR3 DNA sequence: TGTGCCAGCAGTCGTACTAATGAGCAGTTCTTC.

This clone was seen only a few times. This chain connects TRBV29-1 to TRBJ1-5; tentative D call: TRBD1 (6 bases). V was shortened by 4 bases and J by 5 bases, with 12 bases between the two germline ends. Germline V gene lookup returns CDR1 SQVTM and CDR2 ANQGSEA. CDR3 length: 13 amino acids. CDR3 loop: CSVGVNRDQPQHF. CDR3 nucleotides: TGCAGCGTTGGGGTCAACAGGGATCAGCCCCAGCATTTT.